This TCR beta chain is drawn from a study of shared clonotypes between healthy human individuals. The repertoire was sequenced with immunoSEQ multiplex PCR; TCRdb's copy has only in-frame clones and lacks some. The table has about 520,000 clones, around 85% seen once. Trimming removed 2 bases from V and 9 bases from J; junction bases left unmatched: 10. CDR3 size: 15 residues. Germline V lookup: CDR1 GTSNPN, CDR2 SVGIG (reference sequence). The chain couples TRBV30 to TRBJ1-4; TRBD1 aligns across 9 bases. Sequenced sample: PBMCs. This sequence was found in a woman aged 35 to 49 in good health. Some clones in this sample may be carry-over from other donors' samples. In nucleotides, the CDR3 is TGTGCCTGGAGTCCTGTCCGGGACAGGGCCAAAAAACTGTTTTTT. Translating it yields CAWSPVRDRAKKLFF. The whole variable domain, filled in from reference TRBV30 and TRBJ1-4, reads SQTIHQWPATLVQPVGSPLSLECTVEGTSNPNLYWYRQAAGRGLQLLFYSVGIGQISSEVPQNLSASRPQDRQFILSSKKLLLSDSGFYLCAWSPVRDRAKKLFFGSGTQLSVL.